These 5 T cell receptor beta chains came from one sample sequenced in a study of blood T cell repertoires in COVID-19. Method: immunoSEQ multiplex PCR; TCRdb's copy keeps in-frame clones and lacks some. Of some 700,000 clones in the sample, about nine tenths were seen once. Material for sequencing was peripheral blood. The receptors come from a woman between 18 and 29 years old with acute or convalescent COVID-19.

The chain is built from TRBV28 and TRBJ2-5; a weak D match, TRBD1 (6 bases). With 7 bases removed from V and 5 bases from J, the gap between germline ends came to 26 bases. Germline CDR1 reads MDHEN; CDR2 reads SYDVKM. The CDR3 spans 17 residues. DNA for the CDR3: TGTGCCAGCACCCCCGGGACACCCGGGGCCCTAGGGGAGACCCAGTACTTC. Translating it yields CASTPGTPGALGETQYF.

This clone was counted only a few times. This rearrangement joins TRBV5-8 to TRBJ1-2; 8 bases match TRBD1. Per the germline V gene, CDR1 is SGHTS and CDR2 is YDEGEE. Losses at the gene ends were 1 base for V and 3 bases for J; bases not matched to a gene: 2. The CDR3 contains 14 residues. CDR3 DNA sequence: TGTGCCAGCAGCTTGATGGGACAGGACTATGGCTACACCTTC. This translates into CASSLMGQDYGYTF.

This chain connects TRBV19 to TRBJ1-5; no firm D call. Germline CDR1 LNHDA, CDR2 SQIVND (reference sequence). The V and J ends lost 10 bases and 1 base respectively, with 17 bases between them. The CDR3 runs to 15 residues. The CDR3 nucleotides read TGTGCCACCAGTAGCCCTACTTTGAGCAATCAGCCCCAGCATTTT. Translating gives CATSSPTLSNQPQHF.

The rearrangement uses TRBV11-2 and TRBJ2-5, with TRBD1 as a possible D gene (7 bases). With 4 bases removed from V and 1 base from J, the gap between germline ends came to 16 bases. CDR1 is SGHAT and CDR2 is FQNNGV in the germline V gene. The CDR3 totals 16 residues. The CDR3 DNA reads TGTGCCAGCAGCTCGCGGGACAGATCACCCCAAGAGACCCAGTACTTC. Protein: CASSSRDRSPQETQYF.

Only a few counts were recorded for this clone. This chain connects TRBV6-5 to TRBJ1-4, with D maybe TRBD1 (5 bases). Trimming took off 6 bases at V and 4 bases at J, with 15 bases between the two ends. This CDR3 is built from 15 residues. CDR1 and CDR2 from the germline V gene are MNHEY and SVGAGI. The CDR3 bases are TGTGCCAGCAGCCCCGTGGGGGGGGATAATGAAAAACTGTTTTTT. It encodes CASSPVGGDNEKLFF.